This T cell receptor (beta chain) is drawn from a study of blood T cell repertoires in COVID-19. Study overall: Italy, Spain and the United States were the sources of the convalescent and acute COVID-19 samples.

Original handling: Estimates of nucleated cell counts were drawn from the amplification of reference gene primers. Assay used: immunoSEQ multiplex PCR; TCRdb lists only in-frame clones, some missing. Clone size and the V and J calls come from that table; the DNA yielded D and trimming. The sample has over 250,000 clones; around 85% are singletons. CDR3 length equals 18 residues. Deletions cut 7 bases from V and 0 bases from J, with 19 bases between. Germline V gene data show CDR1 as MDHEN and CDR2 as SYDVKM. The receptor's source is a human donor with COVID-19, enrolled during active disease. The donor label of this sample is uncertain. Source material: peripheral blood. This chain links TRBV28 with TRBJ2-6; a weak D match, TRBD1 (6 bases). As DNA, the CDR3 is TGTGCCAGCACTGAGTTAGGCTACAGGGCCTCTGGGGCCAACGTCCTGACTTTC. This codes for CASTELGYRASGANVLTF.